This T cell receptor beta chain was recorded in a study of T cells in Graves' hyperthyroidism and ophthalmopathy. Clinical symptoms, serum thyroxine, TRAb, thyroid ultrasound and orbital computed tomography established diagnosis. Broader study findings: Most expanded thyroid clonotypes above 0.001 recurred in blood.

This clonotype was found many times. What it recognizes is unknown. Amplified TCR beta CDR3 regions derived from RNA transcripts. First-round RT-PCR of the TCR CDR3 relied on the HTBI primer set. TCRdb re-called the multiplex PCR reads with MiXCR, one entry per CDR3 protein. The table includes approximately 640,000 distinct CDR3 sequences, just under 45% detected once. Trimming took off 5 bases at V and 8 bases at J, with 8 bases between the two ends. Germline CDR1 is SGDLS and CDR2 is YYNGEE. The CDR3 has 12 residues. This clonotype was obtained from an adult man with Graves' disease, either hyperthyroidism or ophthalmopathy (not recorded which). The rearrangement uses TRBV9 and TRBJ1-6; D unclear. The sequenced material came from peripheral blood or thyroid tissue (not recorded which). The CDR3 loop is CASSLRDSPLHF. The CDR3 DNA follows: TGTGCCAGCAGTTTGAGGGATTCACCCCTCCACTTT.